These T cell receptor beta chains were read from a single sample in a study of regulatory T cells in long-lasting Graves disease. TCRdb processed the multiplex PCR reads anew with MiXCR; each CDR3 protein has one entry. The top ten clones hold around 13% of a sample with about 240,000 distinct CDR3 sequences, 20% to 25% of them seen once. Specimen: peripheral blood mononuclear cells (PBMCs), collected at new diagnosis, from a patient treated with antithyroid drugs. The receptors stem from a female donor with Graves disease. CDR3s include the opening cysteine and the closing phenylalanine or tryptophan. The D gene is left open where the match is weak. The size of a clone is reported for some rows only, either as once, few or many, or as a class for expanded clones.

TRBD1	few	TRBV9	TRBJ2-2	TGTGCCAGCAGCGAGGGGGGACAGGTCACCAACGACCGGGAGCTGTTTTTT	CASSEGGQVTNDRELFF
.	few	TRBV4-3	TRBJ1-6	TGCGCCAGCAGCCAAGAAGATCGGTCACCCCTCCACTTT	CASSQEDRSPLHF
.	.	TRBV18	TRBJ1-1	TGTGCCAGCTCCCCGGCGGGCAGAAGATATACTGAAGCTTTCTTT	CASSPAGRRYTEAFF
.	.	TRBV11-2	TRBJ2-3	TGTGCCAGCAGCTTGGGCTCACTAATCACAGATACGCAGTATTTT	CASSLGSLITDTQYF
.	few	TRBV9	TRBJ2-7	TGTGCCAGCAGCTCAGTTGAGGGACCCTCCTACGAGCAGTACTTC	CASSSVEGPSYEQYF
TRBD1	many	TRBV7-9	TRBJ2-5	TGTGCCAGCAGCTTTAGGACAGGGGCAGAGACCCAGTACTTC	CASSFRTGAETQYF
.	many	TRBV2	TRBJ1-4	TGTGCCAGCAGGTCGGGACTTTCGCCTAATGAAAAACTGTTTTTT	CASRSGLSPNEKLFF
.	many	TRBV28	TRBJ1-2	TGTGCCAGCAGTTCAAGGGGCCCCTATGGCTACACCTTC	CASSSRGPYGYTF
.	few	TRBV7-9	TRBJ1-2	TGTGCCAGCAGCCTACGACAGAGTCTCTATGGCTACACCTTC	CASSLRQSLYGYTF
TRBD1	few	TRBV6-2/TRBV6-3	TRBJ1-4	TGTGCCAGCAGTTACTCGCACAGGGGGCGAAAACTGTTTTTT	CASSYSHRGRKLFF
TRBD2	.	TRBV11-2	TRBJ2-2	TGTGCCAGCAGCTTACTAGCGGGAACGAACACCGGGGAGCTGTTTTTT	CASSLLAGTNTGELFF
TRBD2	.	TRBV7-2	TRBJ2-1	TGTGCCAGCAGCTTAGGCGGACTAGCGGGGGGGCCCGGTGTTGGGTTCTTC	CASSLGGLAGGPGVGFF
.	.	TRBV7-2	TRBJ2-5	TGTGCCAGCGGAACCAGGAATCAAGAGACCCAGTACTTC	CASGTRNQETQYF
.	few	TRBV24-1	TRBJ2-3	TGTGCCACCGCAGGGAGCACAGATACGCAGTATTTT	CATAGSTDTQYF
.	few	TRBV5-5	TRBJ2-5	TGTGCCAGCAGCTTAACGGGGGCAGAGACCCGGTACTTC	CASSLTGAETRYF